Listed below are T cell receptor beta chains from one sample, sequenced in a study of early T cells in non-severe SARS-CoV-2 infection. TCRdb analysed the 5' RACE reads with MiXCR anew, one entry per CDR3 protein. The sample has about 64,000 distinct CDR3 sequences; around 13% are singletons. The material sequenced was whole blood. These receptors were obtained from an adult who was a healthcare worker with PCR-confirmed SARS-CoV-2 infection or an uninfected control (not recorded which). CDR3s include the opening cysteine and the closing phenylalanine or tryptophan. Fields, in order: V gene, CDR3 length, D gene, clone size, J gene, CDR3 protein, CDR3 DNA. D genes are given only for firm matches. The size field is filled for only some rows; it gives once, few, many or a size class.

TRBV5-1	14	-	medium-sized	TRBJ2-7	CASSLGGTPYEQYF	TGCGCCAGCAGCTTGGGGGGAACTCCCTACGAGCAGTACTTC
TRBV3-1	14	-	few	TRBJ1-5	CASSLLGGNQPQHF	TGTGCCAGCAGCCTGCTAGGGGGCAATCAGCCCCAGCATTTT
TRBV10-3	14	-	many	TRBJ1-1	CAISGDGRDTEAFF	TGTGCCATCAGCGGGGACGGGAGGGACACTGAAGCTTTCTTT
TRBV18	17	-	many	TRBJ2-3	CASSPAGGGTLTDTQYF	TGTGCCAGCTCACCCGCCGGTGGCGGGACCCTCACAGATACGCAGTATTTT
TRBV7-2	14	-	-	TRBJ2-3	CASSLGGGSGTQYF	TGTGCCAGCAGCTTAGGAGGGGGATCGGGTACGCAGTATTTT
TRBV5-1	13	TRBD1	many	TRBJ2-7	CASSLRDSYEQYF	TGCGCCAGCAGCTTGAGGGACAGCTACGAGCAGTACTTC
TRBV16	15	TRBD1	few	TRBJ1-6	CASSPQGANNSPLHF	TGTGCCAGCAGCCCCCAGGGGGCGAATAATTCACCCCTCCACTTT
TRBV29-1	15	-	-	TRBJ2-4	CSVETGGIAKNIQYF	TGCAGCGTTGAGACAGGTGGAATAGCCAAAAACATTCAGTACTTC
TRBV27	13	-	many	TRBJ1-5	CASSRDLLQPQHF	TGTGCCAGCAGTCGGGACCTCTTACAGCCCCAGCATTTT
TRBV6-1	15	-	-	TRBJ1-4	CASSDLSHTNEKLFF	TGTGCCAGCAGTGACCTGAGTCACACCAATGAAAAACTGTTTTTT
TRBV5-6	16	TRBD1	few	TRBJ1-4	CASSLAPGQTDEKLFF	TGTGCCAGCAGCTTGGCTCCGGGACAGACCGATGAAAAACTGTTTTTT
TRBV6-5	14	TRBD1	few	TRBJ1-6	CASSYGDRDSPLHF	TGTGCCAGCAGTTACGGGGACAGGGACTCACCCCTCCACTTT
TRBV11-1	15	TRBD2	-	TRBJ2-5	CASSSQGLAQETQYF	TGTGCCAGCAGCTCACAGGGACTAGCGCAAGAGACCCAGTACTTC
TRBV2	11	-	few	TRBJ2-7	CASMREYEQYF	TGTGCCAGCATGAGGGAGTACGAGCAGTACTTC
TRBV7-6	18	TRBD1	-	TRBJ2-6	CASSLVRGQYSGANVLTF	TGTGCCAGCAGCTTAGTGAGGGGGCAATACTCTGGGGCCAACGTCCTGACTTTC
TRBV12-3/TRBV12-4	12	-	many	TRBJ2-7	CASSWTGREQYF	TGTGCCAGCAGTTGGACGGGGAGGGAGCAGTACTTC
TRBV9	13	-	-	TRBJ1-2	CASSVAGHYGYTF	TGTGCCAGCAGCGTAGCGGGGCACTATGGCTACACCTTC
TRBV18	16	TRBD1	-	TRBJ1-1	CASSPPDRALNTEAFF	TGTGCCAGCTCACCCCCGGACAGGGCCCTGAACACTGAAGCTTTCTTT
TRBV10-3	12	-	-	TRBJ1-2	CATAGGDYGYTF	TGTGCCACCGCAGGCGGGGACTATGGCTACACCTTC
TRBV20-1	11	-	-	TRBJ2-3	CSASVADTQYF	TGCAGTGCTAGTGTTGCTGATACGCAGTATTTT
TRBV3-1	13	-	-	TRBJ1-1	CASSQEEGTEAFF	TGTGCCAGCAGCCAAGAGGAGGGCACTGAAGCTTTCTTT
TRBV12-3/TRBV12-4	12	-	few	TRBJ2-7	CASTPGTYEQYF	TGTGCCAGCACCCCCGGGACCTACGAGCAGTACTTC
TRBV20-1	16	-	medium-sized	TRBJ2-7	CSASNNRAWGSYEQYF	TGCAGTGCTAGTAATAACAGGGCCTGGGGCTCCTACGAGCAGTACTTC
TRBV3-1	12	-	-	TRBJ1-2	CASSQSGPGYTF	TGTGCCAGCAGCCAATCCGGACCTGGCTACACCTTC
TRBV11-2	14	-	-	TRBJ2-7	CASSWGSSAYEQYF	TGTGCCAGCAGCTGGGGTTCTAGCGCCTACGAGCAGTACTTC
TRBV19	14	-	-	TRBJ1-4	CARPKTGSREKLFF	TGTGCCAGGCCGAAGACAGGCTCAAGGGAAAAACTGTTTTTT
TRBV7-9	13	-	few	TRBJ2-2	CASSSSSGGELFF	TGTGCCAGCAGCTCCAGCTCGGGCGGGGAGCTGTTTTTT
TRBV30	14	TRBD1	many	TRBJ1-5	CAWSATGVRQPQHF	TGTGCCTGGAGTGCGACAGGGGTGCGGCAGCCCCAGCATTTT